What follows is one T cell receptor (beta chain) and its context. Its target is not known. Assay used: immunoSEQ multiplex PCR; TCRdb lists only in-frame clones, some missing. The data contain about 33,000 clones, under 85% of them singletons. This sample is part of a study of OX40 agonist ivuxolimab in advanced cancers. Study at large: Past anti-PD-1, anti-PD-L1 or anti-CTLA-4 therapy was accepted, and approximately 37% had received some.

The CDR3 contains 15 residues. V shed 1 base and J shed 0 bases, with 10 bases lying between them. In germline, CDR1 is SGHDN, CDR2 FVKESK. Findings of the study overall: Clonal expansion by week 6 occurred in CD4+ and CD8+ blood T cells (at 0.1 to 3.0 mg/kg).

The chain combines TRBV14 with TRBJ2-7; either TRBD1 or TRBD2 may supply D (5 bases each). This receptor was obtained from an adult with an advanced solid tumor such as melanoma, head and neck, liver or kidney cancer. This specimen was CD4+ or CD8+ T cells sorted from blood, taken in a trial of the OX40 agonist ivuxolimab. CDR3 residues: CASSQGDGPSYEQYF. As DNA, the CDR3 is TGTGCCAGCAGCCAAGGGGACGGACCCTCCTACGAGCAGTACTTC.